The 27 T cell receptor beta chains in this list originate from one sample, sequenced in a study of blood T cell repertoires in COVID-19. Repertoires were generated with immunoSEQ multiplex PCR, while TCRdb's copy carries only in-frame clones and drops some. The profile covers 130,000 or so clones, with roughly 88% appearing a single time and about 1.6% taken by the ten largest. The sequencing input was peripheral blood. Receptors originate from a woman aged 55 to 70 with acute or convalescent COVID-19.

The CDR3 bases are TGTGCCAGCAGCCCCCAGGGTAACACTGAAGCTTTCTTT. Translating it yields CASSPQGNTEAFF. The chain carries TRBV7-9 and TRBJ1-1; weak D call: TRBD1 (5 bases). The CDR3 is 13 residues long. V was pared by 5 bases and J by 2 bases, with 9 bases between. Germline CDR1 SEHNR, CDR2 FQNEAQ (reference sequence).

CDR3 nucleotides: TGTGCCAGTGCGGGGACAGGGGGCCCGGATGAAAAACTGTTTTTT. It translates to CASAGTGGPDEKLFF. This chain uses TRBV28 with TRBJ1-4; 12 bases are shared with TRBD1. Germline V gene sequence: CDR1 MDHEN, CDR2 SYDVKM. V lost 9 bases to trimming and J lost 6 bases; unmatched junction nucleotides: 8. The CDR3 runs 15 residues.

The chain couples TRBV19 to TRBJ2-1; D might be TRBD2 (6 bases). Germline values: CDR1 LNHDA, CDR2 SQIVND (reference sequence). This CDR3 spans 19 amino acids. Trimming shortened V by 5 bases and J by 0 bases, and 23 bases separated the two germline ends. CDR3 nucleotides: TGTGCCAGTAGTGTCCCCGGCGGGGATTTTTTCAGCTCCTACAATGAGCAGTTCTTC. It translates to CASSVPGGDFFSSYNEQFF.

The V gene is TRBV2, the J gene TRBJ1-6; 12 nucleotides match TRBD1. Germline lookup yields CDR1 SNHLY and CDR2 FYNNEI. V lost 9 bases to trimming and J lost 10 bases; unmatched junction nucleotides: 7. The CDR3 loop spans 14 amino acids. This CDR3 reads CARRDRGRESPLHF. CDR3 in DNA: TGTGCCAGGAGGGACAGGGGGCGCGAATCACCCCTCCACTTT. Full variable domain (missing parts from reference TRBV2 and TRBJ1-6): EPEVTQTPSHQVTQMGQEVILRCVPISNHLYFYWYRQILGQKVEFLVSFYNNEISEKSEIFDDQFSVERPDGSNFTLKIRSTKLEDSAMYFCARRDRGRESPLHFGNGTRLTVT.

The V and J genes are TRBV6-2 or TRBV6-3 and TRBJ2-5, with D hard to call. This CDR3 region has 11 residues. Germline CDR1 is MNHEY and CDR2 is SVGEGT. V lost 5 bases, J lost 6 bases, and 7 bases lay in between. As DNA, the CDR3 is TGTGCCAGCAGTCCCCTTAAGACCCAGTACTTC. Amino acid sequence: CASSPLKTQYF.

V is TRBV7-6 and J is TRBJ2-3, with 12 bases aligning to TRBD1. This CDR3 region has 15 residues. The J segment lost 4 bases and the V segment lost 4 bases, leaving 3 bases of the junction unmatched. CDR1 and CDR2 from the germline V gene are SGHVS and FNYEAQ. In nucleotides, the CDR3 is TGTGCCAGCAGCTCCGGGACAGGGGGCGCAGATACGCAGTATTTT. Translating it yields CASSSGTGGADTQYF.

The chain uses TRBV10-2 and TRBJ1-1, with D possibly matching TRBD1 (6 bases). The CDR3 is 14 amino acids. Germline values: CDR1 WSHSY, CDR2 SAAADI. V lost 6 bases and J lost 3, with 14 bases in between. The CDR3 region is CASRRGAADTEAFF. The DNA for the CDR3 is TGCGCCAGCAGGCGGGGGGCCGCGGACACTGAAGCTTTCTTT.

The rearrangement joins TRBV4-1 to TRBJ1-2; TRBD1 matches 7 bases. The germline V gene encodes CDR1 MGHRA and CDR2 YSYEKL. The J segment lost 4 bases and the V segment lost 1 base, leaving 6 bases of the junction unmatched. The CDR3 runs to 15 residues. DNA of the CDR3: TGCGCCAGCAGCCAAGTCGAGGGACAGACCTATGGCTACACCTTC. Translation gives CASSQVEGQTYGYTF.

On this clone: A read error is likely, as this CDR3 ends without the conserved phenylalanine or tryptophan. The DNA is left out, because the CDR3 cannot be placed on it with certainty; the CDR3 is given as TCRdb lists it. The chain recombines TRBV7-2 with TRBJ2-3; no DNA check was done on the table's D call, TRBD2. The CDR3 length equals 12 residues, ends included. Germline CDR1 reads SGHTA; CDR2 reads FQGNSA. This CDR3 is CASSLVEGGLAI.

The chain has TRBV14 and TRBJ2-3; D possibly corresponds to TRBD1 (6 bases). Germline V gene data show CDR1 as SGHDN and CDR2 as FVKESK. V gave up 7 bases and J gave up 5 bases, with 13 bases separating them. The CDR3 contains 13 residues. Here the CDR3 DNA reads TGTGCCAGCAACCCAGGGGCGGGAGATACGCAGTATTTT. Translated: CASNPGAGDTQYF.

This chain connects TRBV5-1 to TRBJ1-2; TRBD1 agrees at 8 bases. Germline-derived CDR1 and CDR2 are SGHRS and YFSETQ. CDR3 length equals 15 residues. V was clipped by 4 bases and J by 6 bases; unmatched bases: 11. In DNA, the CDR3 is TGCGCCAGCAGCAGGGCCGGGCAGGGGGCAGATGGCTACACCTTC. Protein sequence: CASSRAGQGADGYTF.

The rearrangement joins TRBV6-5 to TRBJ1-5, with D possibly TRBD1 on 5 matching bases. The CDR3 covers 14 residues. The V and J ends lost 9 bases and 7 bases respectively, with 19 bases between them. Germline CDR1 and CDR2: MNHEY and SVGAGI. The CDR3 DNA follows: TGTGCCAGTAAGAACGGTGGGGGGAAGCAGCCCCAGCATTTT. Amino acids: CASKNGGGKQPQHF.

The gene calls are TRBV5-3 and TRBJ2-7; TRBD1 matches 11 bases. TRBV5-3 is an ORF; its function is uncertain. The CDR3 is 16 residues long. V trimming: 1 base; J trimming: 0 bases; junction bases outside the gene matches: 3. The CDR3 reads CARSLCGTGGSYEQYF. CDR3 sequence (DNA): TGTGCCAGAAGCTTGTGCGGGACAGGGGGCTCCTACGAGCAGTACTTC.

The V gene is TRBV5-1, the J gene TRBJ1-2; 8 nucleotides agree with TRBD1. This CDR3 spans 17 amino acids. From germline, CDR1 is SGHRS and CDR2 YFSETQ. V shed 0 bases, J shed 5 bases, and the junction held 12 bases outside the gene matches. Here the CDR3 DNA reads TGCGCCAGCAGCTTGGACCCTACAGGGGGGCTAAGGTATGGCTACACCTTC. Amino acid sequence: CASSLDPTGGLRYGYTF.

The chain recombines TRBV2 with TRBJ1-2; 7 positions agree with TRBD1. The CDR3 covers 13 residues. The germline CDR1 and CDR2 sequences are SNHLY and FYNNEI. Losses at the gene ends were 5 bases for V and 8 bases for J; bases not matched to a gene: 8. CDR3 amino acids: CASSIDRVQGYTF. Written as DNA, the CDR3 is TGTGCCAGCAGTATCGACAGGGTACAGGGCTACACCTTC. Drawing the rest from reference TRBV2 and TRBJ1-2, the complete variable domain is EPEVTQTPSHQVTQMGQEVILRCVPISNHLYFYWYRQILGQKVEFLVSFYNNEISEKSEIFDDQFSVERPDGSNFTLKIRSTKLEDSAMYFCASSIDRVQGYTFGSGTRLTVV.

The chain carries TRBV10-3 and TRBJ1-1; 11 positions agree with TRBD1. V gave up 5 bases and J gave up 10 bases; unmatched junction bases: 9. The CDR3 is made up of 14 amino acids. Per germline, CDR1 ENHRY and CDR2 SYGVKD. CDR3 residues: CAISRGQGALVAFF. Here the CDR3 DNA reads TGTGCCATCAGTAGAGGACAGGGGGCATTGGTAGCTTTCTTT.

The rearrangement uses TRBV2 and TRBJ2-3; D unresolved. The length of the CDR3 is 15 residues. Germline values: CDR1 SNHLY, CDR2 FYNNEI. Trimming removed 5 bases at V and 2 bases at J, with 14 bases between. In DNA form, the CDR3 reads TGTGCCAGCAGTACGGGTCTGTTCCACACAGATACGCAGTATTTT. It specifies CASSTGLFHTDTQYF.

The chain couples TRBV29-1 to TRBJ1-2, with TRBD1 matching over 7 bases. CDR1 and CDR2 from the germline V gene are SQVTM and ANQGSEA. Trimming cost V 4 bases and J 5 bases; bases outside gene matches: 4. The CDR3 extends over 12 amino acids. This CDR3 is CSVAQGEYGYTF. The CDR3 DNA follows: TGCAGCGTTGCCCAGGGGGAGTATGGCTACACCTTC.

The DNA of the CDR3 is TGTGCCAGCAGCTTGCGTAGTCAGGGATTATCAGATACGCAGTATTTT. As protein: CASSLRSQGLSDTQYF. The chain links TRBV5-5 to TRBJ2-3; D is possibly TRBD1 (5 bases). Trimming left V 1 base short and J 4 bases short, with 16 bases between. Germline V CDR1 and CDR2: SGHKS, YYEKEE (reference sequence). The CDR3 loop spans 16 amino acids. Full variable domain (outside the CDR3, taken from reference TRBV5-5 and TRBJ2-3): DAGVTQSPTHLIKTRGQQVTLRCSPISGHKSVSWYQQVLGQGPQFIFQYYEKEERGRGNFPDRFSARQFPNYSSELNVNALLLGDSALYLCASSLRSQGLSDTQYFGPGTRLTVL.

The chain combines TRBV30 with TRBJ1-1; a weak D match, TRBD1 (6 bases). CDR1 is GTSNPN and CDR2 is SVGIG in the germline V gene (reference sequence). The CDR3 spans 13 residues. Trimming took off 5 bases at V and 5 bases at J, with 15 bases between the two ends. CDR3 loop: CAWSTGTSTEAFF. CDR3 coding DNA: TGTGCCTGGTCCACAGGGACGAGTACTGAAGCTTTCTTT. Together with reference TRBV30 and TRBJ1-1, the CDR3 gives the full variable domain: SQTIHQWPATLVQPVGSPLSLECTVEGTSNPNLYWYRQAAGRGLQLLFYSVGIGQISSEVPQNLSASRPQDRQFILSSKKLLLSDSGFYLCAWSTGTSTEAFFGQGTRLTVV.

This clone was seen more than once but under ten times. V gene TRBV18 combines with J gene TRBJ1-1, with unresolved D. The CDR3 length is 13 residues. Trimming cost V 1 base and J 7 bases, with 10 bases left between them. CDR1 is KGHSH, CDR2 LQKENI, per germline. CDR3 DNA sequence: TGTGCCAGCTCACCACGAAACGGGGTTGAAGCTTTCTTT. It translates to CASSPRNGVEAFF.

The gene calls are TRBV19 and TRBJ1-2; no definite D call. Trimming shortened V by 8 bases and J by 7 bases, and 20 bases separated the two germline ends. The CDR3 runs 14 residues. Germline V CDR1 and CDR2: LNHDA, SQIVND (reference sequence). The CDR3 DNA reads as TGTGCCAGTGGGAACGGACTAGGGTTGTCTGGCTACACCTTC. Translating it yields CASGNGLGLSGYTF.

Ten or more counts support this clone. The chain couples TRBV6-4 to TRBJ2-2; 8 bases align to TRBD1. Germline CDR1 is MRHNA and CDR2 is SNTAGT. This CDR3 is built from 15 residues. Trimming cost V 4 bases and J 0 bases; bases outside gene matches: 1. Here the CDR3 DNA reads TGTGCCAGCAGTGGGGGACAGGCGAACACCGGGGAGCTGTTTTTT. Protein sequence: CASSGGQANTGELFF.

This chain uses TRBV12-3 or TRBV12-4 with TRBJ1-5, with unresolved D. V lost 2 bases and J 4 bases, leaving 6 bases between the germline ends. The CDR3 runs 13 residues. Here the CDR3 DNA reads TGTGCCAGCAGTTTACCGGGGAATCAGCCCCAGCATTTT. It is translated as CASSLPGNQPQHF.

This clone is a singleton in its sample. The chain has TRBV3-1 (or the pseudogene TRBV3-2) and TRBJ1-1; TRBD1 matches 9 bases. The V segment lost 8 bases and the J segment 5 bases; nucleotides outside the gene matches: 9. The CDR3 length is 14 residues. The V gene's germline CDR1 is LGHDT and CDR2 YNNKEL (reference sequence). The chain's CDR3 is CASGGQGVWTEAFF. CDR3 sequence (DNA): TGTGCCAGCGGGGGACAGGGAGTCTGGACTGAAGCTTTCTTT.

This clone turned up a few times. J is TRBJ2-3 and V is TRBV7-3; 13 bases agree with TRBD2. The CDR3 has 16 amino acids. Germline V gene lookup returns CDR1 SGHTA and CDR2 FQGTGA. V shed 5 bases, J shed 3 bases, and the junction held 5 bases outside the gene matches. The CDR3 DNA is TGTGCCAGCAGCCAGACTAGCGGGGGGCAGACAGATACGCAGTATTTT. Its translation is CASSQTSGGQTDTQYF.

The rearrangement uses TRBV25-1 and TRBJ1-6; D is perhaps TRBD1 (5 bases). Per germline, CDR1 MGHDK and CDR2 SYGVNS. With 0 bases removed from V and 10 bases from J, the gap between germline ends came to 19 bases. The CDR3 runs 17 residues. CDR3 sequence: CASSEYQGNVVGSPLHF. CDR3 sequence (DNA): TGTGCCAGCAGTGAATATCAGGGAAATGTGGTAGGCTCACCCCTCCACTTT. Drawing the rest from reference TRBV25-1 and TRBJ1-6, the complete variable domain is EADIYQTPRYLVIGTGKKITLECSQTMGHDKMYWYQQDPGMELHLIHYSYGVNSTEKGDLSSESTVSRIRTEHFPLTLESARPSHTSQYLCASSEYQGNVVGSPLHFGNGTRLTVT.